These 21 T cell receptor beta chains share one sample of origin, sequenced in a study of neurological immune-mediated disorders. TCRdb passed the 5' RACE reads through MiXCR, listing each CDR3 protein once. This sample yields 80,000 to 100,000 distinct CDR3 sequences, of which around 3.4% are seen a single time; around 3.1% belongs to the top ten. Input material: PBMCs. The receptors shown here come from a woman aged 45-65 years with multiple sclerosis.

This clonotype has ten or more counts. DNA of the CDR3: TGTGCCAGCAGACCGACCGACGGGCCCGGAGATACGCAGTATTTT. Protein product: CASRPTDGPGDTQYF. The chain carries TRBV12-3 or TRBV12-4 and TRBJ2-3; D is undetermined. V was shortened by 6 bases and J by 5 bases, with 18 bases between the two germline ends. The CDR3 has 15 residues.

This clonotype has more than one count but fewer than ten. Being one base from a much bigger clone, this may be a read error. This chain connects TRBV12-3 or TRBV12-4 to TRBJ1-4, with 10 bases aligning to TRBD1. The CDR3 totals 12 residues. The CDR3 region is CDSSSRTGGNSF. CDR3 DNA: TGTGACAGCAGTTCGCGGACAGGGGGGAACTCTTTT.

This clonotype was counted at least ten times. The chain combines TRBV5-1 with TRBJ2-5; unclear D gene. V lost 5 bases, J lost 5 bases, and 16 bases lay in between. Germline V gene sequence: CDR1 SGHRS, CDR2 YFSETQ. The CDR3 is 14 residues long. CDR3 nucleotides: TGCGCCAGCAGGCTCAATCAACCCGGGGAGACCCAGTACTTC. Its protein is CASRLNQPGETQYF.

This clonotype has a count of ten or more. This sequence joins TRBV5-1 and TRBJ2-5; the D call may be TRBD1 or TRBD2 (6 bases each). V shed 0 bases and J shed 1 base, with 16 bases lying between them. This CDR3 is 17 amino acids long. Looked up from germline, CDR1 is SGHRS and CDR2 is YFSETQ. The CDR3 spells CASSLEGGGRRQETQYF. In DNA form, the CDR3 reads TGCGCCAGCAGCTTGGAAGGAGGGGGGAGACGCCAAGAGACCCAGTACTTC.

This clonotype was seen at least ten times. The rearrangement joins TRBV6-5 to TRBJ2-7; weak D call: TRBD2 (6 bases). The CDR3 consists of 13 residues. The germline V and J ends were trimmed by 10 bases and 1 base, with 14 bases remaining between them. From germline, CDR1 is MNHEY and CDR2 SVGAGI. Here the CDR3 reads CATAGGNSYEQYF. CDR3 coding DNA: TGTGCCACTGCAGGAGGGAATTCCTACGAGCAGTACTTC.

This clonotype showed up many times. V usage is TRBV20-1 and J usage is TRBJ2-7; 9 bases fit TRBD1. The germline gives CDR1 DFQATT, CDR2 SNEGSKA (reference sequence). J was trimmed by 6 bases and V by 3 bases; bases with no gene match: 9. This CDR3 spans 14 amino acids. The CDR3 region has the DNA TGCAGTGCTAGGGGGGGGGGACAGGGCTTCGAGCAGTACTTC. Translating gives CSARGGGQGFEQYF.

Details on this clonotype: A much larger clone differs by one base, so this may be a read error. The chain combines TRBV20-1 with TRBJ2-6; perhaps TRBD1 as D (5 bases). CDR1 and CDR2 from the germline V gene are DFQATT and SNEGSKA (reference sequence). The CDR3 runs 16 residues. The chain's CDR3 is CSAIGPGLSGANILTF. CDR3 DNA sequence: TGCAGTGCTATAGGACCGGGCCTCTCTGGGGCCAACATCCTGACTTTC.

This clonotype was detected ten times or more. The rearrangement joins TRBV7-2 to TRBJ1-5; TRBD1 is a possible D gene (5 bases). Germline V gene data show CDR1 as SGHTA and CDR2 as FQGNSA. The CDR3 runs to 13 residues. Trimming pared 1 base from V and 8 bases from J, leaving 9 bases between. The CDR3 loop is CASSLGRGEPQHF. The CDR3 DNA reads TGTGCCAGCAGCTTAGGAAGAGGGGAGCCCCAGCATTTT.

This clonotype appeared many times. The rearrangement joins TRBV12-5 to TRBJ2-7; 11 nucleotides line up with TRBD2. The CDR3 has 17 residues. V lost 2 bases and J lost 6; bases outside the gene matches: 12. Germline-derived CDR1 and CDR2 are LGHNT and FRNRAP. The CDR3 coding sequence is TGTGCTAGTGGTTTGATTAGCTCTAGCGGGGGGACGTCCGAGCAGTACTTC. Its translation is CASGLISSSGGTSEQYF.

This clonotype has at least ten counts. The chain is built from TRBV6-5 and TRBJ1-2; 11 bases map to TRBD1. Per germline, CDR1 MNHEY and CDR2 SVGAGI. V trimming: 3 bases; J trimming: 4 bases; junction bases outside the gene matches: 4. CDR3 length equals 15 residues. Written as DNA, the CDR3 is TGTGCCAGCAGTTATTCCGGGACAGGGGGCTATGGCTACACCTTC. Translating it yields CASSYSGTGGYGYTF.

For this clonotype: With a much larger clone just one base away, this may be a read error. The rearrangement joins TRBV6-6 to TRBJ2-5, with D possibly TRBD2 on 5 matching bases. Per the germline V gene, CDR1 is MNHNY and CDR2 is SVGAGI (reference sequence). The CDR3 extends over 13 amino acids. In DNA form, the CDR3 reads TGTGCCAGCAGTTACTCCCGGGAAGAGAACCAGTACTTC. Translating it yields CASSYSREENQYF.

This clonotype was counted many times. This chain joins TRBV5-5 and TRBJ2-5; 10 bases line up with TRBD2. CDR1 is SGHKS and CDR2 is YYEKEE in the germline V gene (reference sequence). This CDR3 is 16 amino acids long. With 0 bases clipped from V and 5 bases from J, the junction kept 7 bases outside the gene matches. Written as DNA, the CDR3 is TGTGCCAGCAGCTTGGGAAGTAGCGGGGGGACCGAGACCCAGTACTTC. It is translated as CASSLGSSGGTETQYF.

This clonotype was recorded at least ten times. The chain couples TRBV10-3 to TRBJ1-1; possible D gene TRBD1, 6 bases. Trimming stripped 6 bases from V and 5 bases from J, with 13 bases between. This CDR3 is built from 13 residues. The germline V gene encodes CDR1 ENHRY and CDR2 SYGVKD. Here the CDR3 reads CAISSGERTEAFF. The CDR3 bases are TGTGCCATCAGCTCAGGGGAGAGGACTGAAGCTTTCTTT.

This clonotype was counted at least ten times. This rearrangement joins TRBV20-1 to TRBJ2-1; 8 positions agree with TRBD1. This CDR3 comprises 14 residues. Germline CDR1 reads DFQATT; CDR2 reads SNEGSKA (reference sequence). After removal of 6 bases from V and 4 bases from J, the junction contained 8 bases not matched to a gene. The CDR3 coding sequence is TGCAGTGCCTCCGGGACAGGTACATACAATGAGCAGTTCTTC. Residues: CSASGTGTYNEQFF.

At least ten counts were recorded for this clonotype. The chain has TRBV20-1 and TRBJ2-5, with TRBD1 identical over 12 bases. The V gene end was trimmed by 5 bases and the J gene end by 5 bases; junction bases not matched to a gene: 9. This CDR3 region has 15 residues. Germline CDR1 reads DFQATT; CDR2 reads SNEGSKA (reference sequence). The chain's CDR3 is CSAVPGQGAPETQYF. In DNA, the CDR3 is TGCAGTGCTGTCCCGGGACAGGGGGCGCCGGAGACCCAGTACTTC.

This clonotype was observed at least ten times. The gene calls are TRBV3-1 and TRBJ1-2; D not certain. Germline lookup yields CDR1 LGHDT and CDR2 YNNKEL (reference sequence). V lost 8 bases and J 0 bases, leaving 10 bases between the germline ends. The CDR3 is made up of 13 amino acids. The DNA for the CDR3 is TGTGCCAGCCGTATAGGACCTAACTATGGCTACACCTTC. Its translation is CASRIGPNYGYTF.

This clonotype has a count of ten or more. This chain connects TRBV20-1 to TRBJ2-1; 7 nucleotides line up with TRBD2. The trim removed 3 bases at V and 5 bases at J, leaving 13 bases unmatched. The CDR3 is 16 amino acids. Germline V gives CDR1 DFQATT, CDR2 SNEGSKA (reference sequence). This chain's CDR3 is CSASPPGLAADNEQFF. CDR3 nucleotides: TGCAGTGCTAGCCCTCCCGGTCTAGCGGCCGACAATGAGCAGTTCTTC.

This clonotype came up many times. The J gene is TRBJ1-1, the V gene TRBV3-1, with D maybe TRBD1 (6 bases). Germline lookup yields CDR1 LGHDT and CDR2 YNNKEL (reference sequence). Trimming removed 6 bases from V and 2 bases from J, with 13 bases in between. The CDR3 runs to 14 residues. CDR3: CASRDRPGNTEAFF. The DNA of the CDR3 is TGTGCCAGCAGGGACAGACCGGGAAACACTGAAGCTTTCTTT.

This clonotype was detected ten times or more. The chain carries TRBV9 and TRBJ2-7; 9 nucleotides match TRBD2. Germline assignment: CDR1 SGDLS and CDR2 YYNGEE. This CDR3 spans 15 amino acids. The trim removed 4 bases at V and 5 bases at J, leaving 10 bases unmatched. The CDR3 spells CASSLSGGRAHEQYF. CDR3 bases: TGTGCCAGCAGCTTGAGCGGGGGGCGAGCCCACGAGCAGTACTTC.

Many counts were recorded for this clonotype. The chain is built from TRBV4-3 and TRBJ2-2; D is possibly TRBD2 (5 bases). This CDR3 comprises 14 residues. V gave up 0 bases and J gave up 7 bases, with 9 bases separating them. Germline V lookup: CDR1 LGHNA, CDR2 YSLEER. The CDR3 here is CASSQDSRVGELFF. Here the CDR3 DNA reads TGCGCCAGCAGCCAAGATTCGAGGGTCGGGGAGCTGTTTTTT.

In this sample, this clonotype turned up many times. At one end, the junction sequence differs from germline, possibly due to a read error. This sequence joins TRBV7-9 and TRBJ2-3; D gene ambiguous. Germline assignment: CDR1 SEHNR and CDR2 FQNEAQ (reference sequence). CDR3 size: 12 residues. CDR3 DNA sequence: TGTGCCAGCAACTTAGAGGTGGATACGCAGTATTTT. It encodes CASNLEVDTQYF. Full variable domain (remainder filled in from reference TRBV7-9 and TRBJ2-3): DTGVSQNPRHKITKRGQNVTFRCDPISEHNRLYWYRQTLGQGPEFLTYFQNEAQLEKSRLLSDRFSAERPKGSFSTLEIQRTEQGDSAMYLCASNLEVDTQYFGPGTRLTVL.